This passage covers 3 T cell receptor beta chains from one sample sequenced in a study of long-term antiretroviral therapy in people with HIV. It was version v3.0 of the immunoSEQ assay that was run at survey level. Sequencing was performed with immunoSEQ multiplex PCR; in TCRdb, only in-frame clones are kept and a portion is missing. The profile covers tens of thousands of clones, with 70% to 90% appearing a single time and less than 6% taken by the ten largest. The material was unsorted PBMCs, obtained about 2.6 years after starting antiretroviral therapy. The receptors come from a man aged 40-49 years with HIV.

The V gene is TRBV7-2, the J gene TRBJ2-1; a possible D gene is TRBD2 (6 bases). Germline V gene data show CDR1 as SGHTA and CDR2 as FQGNSA. CDR3 length: 12 amino acids. V was shortened by 5 bases and J by 9 bases, with 11 bases between the two germline ends. The CDR3 loop reads CASSLGRSEQFF. CDR3 DNA sequence: TGTGCCAGCAGCCTAGGGAGGAGTGAGCAGTTCTTC.

The rearrangement uses TRBV27 and TRBJ2-7; D might be TRBD1 or TRBD2, each matching 5 bases. CDR1 is MNHEY and CDR2 is SMNVEV in the germline V gene (reference sequence). The CDR3 totals 14 residues. V gave up 3 bases and J gave up 2 bases, with 11 bases separating them. The CDR3 DNA sequence: TGTGCCAGCAGTTTCACCAGGGACGCCTACGAGCAGTACTTC. Translation gives CASSFTRDAYEQYF.

Only a few counts were recorded for this clone. CDR3 amino acids: CASSLTVNGNTIYF. DNA of the CDR3: TGCGCCAGCAGCTTGACAGTGAACGGAAACACCATATATTTT. The chain recombines TRBV5-1 with TRBJ1-3; no reliable D call. This CDR3 region has 14 residues. Trimming stripped 1 base from V and 4 bases from J, with 9 bases between. The germline gives CDR1 SGHRS, CDR2 YFSETQ.